The 21 T cell receptor beta chains in this list originate from one sample, sequenced in a study of vaccination and CD4 T cells after COVID-19. No cognate antigen is known for these TCRs. The Oncomine TCR Beta short-read assay sequenced DNA from cultured CD4+ T cells. A single record per CDR3 protein comes from TCRdb applying MiXCR to the PCR reads. The sample carries approximately 12,000 distinct CDR3 sequences, around 41% recorded once. Indicated treatment: roughly 10-day PBMC culture with coronavirus spike peptide pools or control peptides (ViraFEST assay). Sequenced material: cultured CD4+ T cells from blood. These receptors all stem from a human donor with COVID-19.

The rearrangement links TRBV7-8 to TRBJ2-7; 10 nucleotides agree with TRBD1. Germline lookup yields CDR1 SGHVS and CDR2 FQNEAQ. The CDR3 is made up of 14 amino acids. V shed 6 bases and J 5 bases; nucleotides not matched to a gene: 7. For the CDR3, the DNA is TGTGCCAGCAGACCAAGGGACAGGGGTAACGAGCAGTACTTC. The encoded protein is CASRPRDRGNEQYF.

J is TRBJ1-1 and V is TRBV6-2 or TRBV6-3; 10 bases align to TRBD1. CDR1 is MNHEY, CDR2 SVGEGT, per germline. The CDR3 is 18 residues long. The ends lost 8 bases at V and 0 bases at J; junction bases unmatched: 15. The CDR3 protein is CASGGQGFGADMNTEAFF. DNA for the CDR3: TGTGCCAGCGGGGGACAGGGGTTTGGAGCGGACATGAACACTGAAGCTTTCTTT.

This clonotype was recorded a few times. The genes are TRBV12-3 or TRBV12-4 and TRBJ1-5; tentatively, D is TRBD1 (6 bases). The length of the CDR3 is 12 residues. V lost 7 bases to trimming and J lost 9 bases, with 13 bases between them. CDR3 sequence: CASNQGRGPQHF. The CDR3 bases are TGTGCCAGCAACCAGGGGAGAGGGCCCCAGCATTTT.

The chain combines TRBV23-1 with TRBJ2-7; tentative D call: TRBD2 (6 bases). TRBV23-1 falls under the ORF class, with uncertain function. Trimming removed 0 bases at V and 6 bases at J, with 15 bases between. This CDR3 comprises 15 residues. CDR3 loop: CASSQSSPPGGEQYF. The CDR3 DNA reads as TGCGCCAGCAGTCAATCGTCGCCGCCCGGGGGCGAGCAGTACTTC.

In this sample, this clonotype turned up a few times. The chain couples TRBV6-5 to TRBJ1-1; the D is unclear. V shed 2 bases and J shed 5 bases, with 9 bases lying between them. The CDR3 runs 13 residues. The V gene's germline CDR1 is MNHEY and CDR2 SVGAGI. The CDR3: CASSYERRTEAFF. The CDR3 nucleotides are TGTGCCAGCAGTTACGAACGGCGGACTGAAGCTTTCTTT.

V gene TRBV20-1 combines with J gene TRBJ2-7, with TRBD2 identical over 10 bases. Germline V gene sequence: CDR1 DFQATT, CDR2 SNEGSKA (reference sequence). Trimming removed 3 bases from V and 3 bases from J; junction bases left unmatched: 8. The CDR3 covers 15 residues. DNA for the CDR3: TGCAGTGCTAGCTCCGGACTAGCGGATTACTACGAGCAGTACTTC. This gives the protein CSASSGLADYYEQYF.

The chain employs TRBV6-1 and TRBJ2-2; D is perhaps TRBD1 (5 bases). The germline gives CDR1 MNHNS, CDR2 SASEGT. Trimming cost V 9 bases and J 2 bases, with 13 bases left between them. The CDR3 extends over 14 amino acids. As DNA, the CDR3 is TGTGCCAGTCAAACAGGTTTCAACACCGGGGAGCTGTTTTTT. Residues: CASQTGFNTGELFF.

A few counts support this clonotype. This chain joins TRBV10-2 and TRBJ1-1, with D perhaps matching TRBD1 (5 bases). Trimming took 2 bases from V and 5 from J, leaving 15 bases between them. CDR3 size: 15 residues. The germline V gene has CDR1 WSHSY and CDR2 SAAADI. The CDR3 here is CASSEAQGSGTEAFF. CDR3 coding DNA: TGCGCCAGCAGTGAGGCGCAGGGAAGCGGAACTGAAGCTTTCTTT.

The sample holds a few counts of this clonotype. The chain's CDR3 is CATSDPTGGNTEAFF. Written as DNA, the CDR3 is TGTGCCACCAGTGACCCGACCGGCGGGAACACTGAAGCTTTCTTT. The rearrangement joins TRBV24-1 to TRBJ1-1; no reliable D call. V gave up 4 bases and J gave up 1 base, with 12 bases separating them. The CDR3 has 15 residues. CDR1 is KGHDR and CDR2 is SFDVKD in the germline V gene.

The V call is TRBV2, the J call TRBJ1-6; the D is unclear. Germline CDR1 and CDR2: SNHLY and FYNNEI. This CDR3 is built from 15 residues. Trimming shortened V by 7 bases and J by 5 bases, and 15 bases separated the two germline ends. Here the CDR3 reads CASNKAPRDNSPLHF. The CDR3 nucleotides are TGTGCCAGCAACAAGGCTCCCCGCGATAATTCACCCCTCCACTTT.

V gene TRBV7-6 combines with J gene TRBJ2-5; D gene uncertain. Germline CDR1 reads SGHVS; CDR2 reads FNYEAQ. Trimming pared 1 base from V and 5 bases from J, leaving 17 bases between. This CDR3 is 16 amino acids long. CDR3: CASSLGDFGYRETQYF. The DNA of the CDR3 is TGTGCCAGCAGCTTAGGTGATTTTGGTTATAGGGAGACCCAGTACTTC.

This rearrangement joins TRBV5-1 to TRBJ2-2, with 8 bases matching TRBD1. Germline V gene data show CDR1 as SGHRS and CDR2 as YFSETQ. Trimming cost V 2 bases and J 3 bases; bases outside gene matches: 6. CDR3 length: 16 residues. CDR3 nucleotide sequence: TGCGCCAGCAGCTTTCGAGGACAGGGAGACACCGGGGAGCTGTTTTTT. Its translation is CASSFRGQGDTGELFF.

This clonotype was seen a handful of times. The chain links TRBV9 to TRBJ1-6; D not certain. The CDR3 spans 15 residues. V was cut by 0 bases and J by 3 bases, with 7 bases left in between. The V gene's germline CDR1 is SGDLS and CDR2 YYNGEE. DNA for the CDR3: TGTGCCAGCAGCGTAGACACGGACTATAATTCACCCCTCCACTTT. It specifies CASSVDTDYNSPLHF.

The chain employs TRBV20-1 and TRBJ2-3, with TRBD2 identical over 10 bases. The CDR3 contains 15 residues. Per the germline V gene, CDR1 is DFQATT and CDR2 is SNEGSKA (reference sequence). Unmatched junction bases numbered 6, after V lost 0 bases and J lost 6 bases. In DNA form, the CDR3 reads TGCAGTGCTAGAGAAATTAGCGGGGGGTGGGATACGCAGTATTTT. Translating gives CSAREISGGWDTQYF.

In nucleotides, the CDR3 is TGTGCCACCAGTGATTTCGGGGGGAACTACACCTTC. Residues: CATSDFGGNYTF. The chain recombines TRBV24-1 with TRBJ1-2; perhaps TRBD1 as D (5 bases). The CDR3 consists of 12 residues. Trimming stripped 1 base from V and 10 bases from J, with 9 bases between. The germline V gene encodes CDR1 KGHDR and CDR2 SFDVKD.

This CDR3 reads CASSISGHILLHF. The DNA of the CDR3 is TGTGCCAGTAGTATAAGTGGGCATATCCTTTTGCATTTT. This chain connects TRBV19 to TRBJ1-5; unclear D gene. V lost 2 bases to trimming and J lost 15 bases, with 17 bases between them. The CDR3 contains 13 residues. Germline CDR1 and CDR2: LNHDA and SQIVND (reference sequence).

This clonotype turned up a few times. The J gene is TRBJ2-1, the V gene TRBV6-2 or TRBV6-3; TRBD2 is a possible D gene (6 bases). Germline assignment: CDR1 MNHEY and CDR2 SVGEGT. The CDR3 extends over 14 amino acids. V lost 10 bases to trimming and J lost 1 base, with 14 bases between them. This CDR3 reads CATRAGGSYNEQFF. The CDR3 bases are TGTGCCACGAGAGCCGGGGGTTCCTACAATGAGCAGTTCTTC.

V and J are TRBV10-2 and TRBJ2-1; 11 bases map to TRBD2. Germline V CDR1 and CDR2: WSHSY, SAAADI. The CDR3 runs to 16 residues. V was clipped by 1 base and J by 4 bases; unmatched bases: 3. The CDR3 is CASSEFSGGAYNEQFF. As DNA, the CDR3 is TGCGCCAGCAGTGAGTTTAGCGGGGGGGCTTACAATGAGCAGTTCTTC.

This clonotype showed up just a few times. The chain uses TRBV7-6 and TRBJ1-6; D is unclear. The CDR3 has 13 amino acids. CDR1 is SGHVS, CDR2 FNYEAQ, per germline. Between the trimmed V and J ends, which lost 4 bases and 7 bases, there was a span of 8 bases. The CDR3 sequence: CASSSTENSPLHF. CDR3 bases: TGTGCCAGCAGCTCCACGGAGAATTCACCCCTCCACTTT.

This chain joins TRBV7-2 and TRBJ2-7, with 11 bases identical to TRBD1. With 4 bases clipped from V and 7 bases from J, the junction kept 9 bases outside the gene matches. Looked up from germline, CDR1 is SGHTA and CDR2 is FQGNSA. This CDR3 contains 15 residues. CDR3 amino acids: CASSSSGQGVKEQYF. The CDR3 bases are TGTGCCAGCAGCTCCTCGGGACAGGGGGTAAAGGAGCAGTACTTC.

This chain uses TRBV10-3 with TRBJ1-1; no reliable D call. CDR1 ENHRY and CDR2 SYGVKD come from the germline V gene. V shed 0 bases and J shed 4 bases, with 9 bases lying between them. The CDR3 length is 14 residues. The CDR3 DNA reads as TGTGCCATCAGTGAGTCGAAGGCACCCACTGAAGCTTTCTTT. Protein: CAISESKAPTEAFF.